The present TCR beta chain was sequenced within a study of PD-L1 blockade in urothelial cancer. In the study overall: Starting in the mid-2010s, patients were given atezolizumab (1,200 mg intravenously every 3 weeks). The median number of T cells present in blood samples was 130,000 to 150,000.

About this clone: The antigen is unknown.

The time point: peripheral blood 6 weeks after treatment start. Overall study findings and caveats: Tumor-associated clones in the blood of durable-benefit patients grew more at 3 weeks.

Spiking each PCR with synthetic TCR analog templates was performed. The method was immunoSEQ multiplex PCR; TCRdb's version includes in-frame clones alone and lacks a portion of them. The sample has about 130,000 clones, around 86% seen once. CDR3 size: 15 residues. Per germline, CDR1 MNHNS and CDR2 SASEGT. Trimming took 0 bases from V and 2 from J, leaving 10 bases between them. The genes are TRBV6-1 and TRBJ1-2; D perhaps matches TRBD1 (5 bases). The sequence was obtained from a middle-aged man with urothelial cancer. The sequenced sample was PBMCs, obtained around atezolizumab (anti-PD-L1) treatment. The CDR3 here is CASSEALDKNYGYTF. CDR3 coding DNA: TGTGCCAGCAGTGAAGCGTTGGACAAGAACTATGGCTACACCTTC.